One and the same sample provided the 3 T cell receptor beta chains below, sequenced in a study of cytomegalovirus exposure and HLA in healthy donors. The data were produced by immunoSEQ multiplex PCR, yet TCRdb's version contains in-frame clones alone and is incomplete. The sample lists around 170,000 clones, more than 75% occurring once. Sequenced: PBMCs. Receptors originate from a man between 18 and 29 years old in good health and CMV-seronegative.

The gene calls are TRBV4-3 and TRBJ2-2; D not resolved. The ends were cut back, 0 bases at V and 5 bases at J, with 4 bases in the middle. This CDR3 has 13 amino acids. The germline gives CDR1 LGHNA, CDR2 YSLEER. The CDR3 DNA reads as TGCGCCAGCAGCCAAGATTCTACCGGGGAGCTGTTTTTT. Protein product: CASSQDSTGELFF.

The CDR3 loop reads CASSYGGSEAFF. CDR3 nucleotides: TGTGCCAGCAGTTACGGGGGGTCCGAAGCTTTCTTT. V usage is TRBV27 and J usage is TRBJ1-1; weak D call: TRBD1 (5 bases). The CDR3 length is 12 residues. The ends were cut back, 4 bases at V and 8 bases at J, with 11 bases in the middle. Germline V gene sequence: CDR1 MNHEY, CDR2 SMNVEV (reference sequence).

The chain recombines TRBV30 with TRBJ1-5; D is undetermined. The CDR3 loop spans 13 amino acids. Trimming shortened V by 5 bases and J by 2 bases, and 10 bases separated the two germline ends. Germline CDR1 is GTSNPN and CDR2 is SVGIG (reference sequence). In DNA, the CDR3 is TGTGCCTGGGACAACGCTGGCAATCAGCCCCAGCATTTT. This encodes CAWDNAGNQPQHF.